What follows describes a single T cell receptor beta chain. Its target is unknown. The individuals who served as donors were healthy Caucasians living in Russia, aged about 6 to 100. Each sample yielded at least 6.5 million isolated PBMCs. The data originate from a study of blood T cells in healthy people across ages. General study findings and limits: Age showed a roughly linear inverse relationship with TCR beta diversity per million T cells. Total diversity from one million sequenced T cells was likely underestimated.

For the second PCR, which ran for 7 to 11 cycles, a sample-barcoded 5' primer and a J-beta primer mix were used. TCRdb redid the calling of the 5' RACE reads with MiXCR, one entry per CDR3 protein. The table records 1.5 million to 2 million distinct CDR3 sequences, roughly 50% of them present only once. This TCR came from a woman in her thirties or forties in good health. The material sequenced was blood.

CDR3 residues: CASSDPRDRVSYEQYF. CDR3 nucleotides: TGTGCCAGCAGTGACCCTCGGGACAGGGTATCCTACGAGCAGTACTTC. This sequence joins TRBV2 and TRBJ2-7; TRBD1 aligns across 9 bases. With V trimmed by 3 bases and J by 1 base, 7 bases remained unmatched. From germline, CDR1 is SNHLY and CDR2 FYNNEI. The CDR3 extends over 16 amino acids.